This entry is about one T cell receptor (beta chain). Its matching antigen is unknown. This sample was taken from a study of blood T cells in healthy people across ages. Through a sample-barcoded 5' primer and a J-beta primer mix, a second PCR was run for roughly 7 to 12 cycles. A template-switch adaptor containing 12 random nucleotides labeled each cDNA molecule. TCRdb fed the 5' RACE reads into MiXCR, producing one record per CDR3 protein. The profile covers roughly 790,000 distinct CDR3 sequences, with about 40% appearing a single time and less than 25% taken by the ten largest. Notes on the study in general: TCR beta diversity per million T cells fell roughly linearly with age. Using unsorted PBMCs precluded a conclusive naive versus antigen-experienced comparison. CMV status of donors was not determined, possibly confounding expanded clonotype changes.

The receptor's source is a woman between 55 and 75 years old in good health. Sequencing was carried out using blood.

CDR3: CASSLDRFGGGDTQYF. The CDR3 DNA reads TGTGCCAGCAGCTTAGATCGGTTCGGGGGAGGAGATACGCAGTATTTT. The rearrangement uses TRBV11-2 and TRBJ2-3, with D possibly matching TRBD2 (6 bases). V lost 0 bases, J lost 5 bases, and 15 bases lay in between. The CDR3 totals 16 residues. From germline, CDR1 is SGHAT and CDR2 FQNNGV.